These T cell receptor beta chains were read from a single sample in a study of T cells in localized non-small cell lung cancer. Some clones are missing from TCRdb's copy, which holds only in-frame ones; the method was immunoSEQ multiplex PCR. The profile shows 25,000 to 30,000 clones, about 87% of them singletons. The sample consisted of peripheral blood, taken before any cancer treatment. Every receptor here comes from a woman between 18 and 49 years old with stage I lung adenocarcinoma. Each CDR3 is given with its conserved first and last residue. The D gene is left open where the match is weak. Clone sizes are given selectively: once, few, many, or a class where the clone is expanded.

V gene	clone size	J gene	D gene	CDR3 DNA	CDR3 protein
TRBV27	NA	TRBJ1-1	NA	TGTGCCAGCAGTTTGAGGGGCTACACTGAAGCTTTCTTT	CASSLRGYTEAFF
TRBV5-6	once	TRBJ1-6	NA	TGTGCCAGCAGCTTGGACGGGGGAGGGTCACCCCTCCACTTT	CASSLDGGGSPLHF
TRBV5-4	NA	TRBJ2-5	TRBD2	TGTGCCAGCAGCTCGCGGGGGAGGAGCAAAGAAGAGACCCAGTACTTC	CASSSRGRSKEETQYF
TRBV5-4	NA	TRBJ2-2	NA	TGTGCCAGCAGGTCACAGAACACCGGGGAGCTGTTTTTT	CASRSQNTGELFF
TRBV2	few	TRBJ1-1	NA	TGTGCCAGCGGGGAGGCAGAAGCTTTCTTT	CASGEAEAFF
TRBV11-3	once	TRBJ2-3	NA	TGTGCCAGCAGCTTAGGGTCTAGCACAGATACGCAGTATTTT	CASSLGSSTDTQYF
TRBV7-6	once	TRBJ2-3	NA	TGTGCCAGCAGCTTAGTCTCCCATAGCACAGATACGCAGTATTTT	CASSLVSHSTDTQYF
TRBV6-1	NA	TRBJ1-5	NA	TGTGCCAGCACGCGGGAGCCCGGCAATCAGCCCCAGCATTTT	CASTREPGNQPQHF
TRBV6-1	NA	TRBJ2-2	NA	TGTGCCAGCGGGTTCACCGGGGAGCTGTTTTTT	CASGFTGELFF
TRBV9	NA	TRBJ1-1	NA	TGTGCCAGCAGCGGCGGCAGGGCGAACACTGAAGCTTTCTTT	CASSGGRANTEAFF
TRBV19	NA	TRBJ1-2	NA	TGTGCCAGTAGTATAGCCGCGAACTATGGCTACACCTTC	CASSIAANYGYTF
TRBV28	NA	TRBJ1-1	TRBD1	TGTGCCAGCAGACAGGGGATGAACACTGAAGCTTTCTTT	CASRQGMNTEAFF
TRBV7-2	NA	TRBJ2-1	TRBD2	TGTGCCAGCAGCCCGGCAGCGGGAGGGCGCTTCAATGAGCAGTTCTTC	CASSPAAGGRFNEQFF
TRBV6-4	NA	TRBJ1-2	TRBD1	TGTGCCAGCAGCCCTCACAGGGGGGTCTCCTATGGCTACACCTTC	CASSPHRGVSYGYTF
TRBV28	NA	TRBJ1-5	TRBD1	TGTGCCAGCAGTTCGGGACAGGGTGACCAGCCCCAGCATTTT	CASSSGQGDQPQHF
TRBV5-8	NA	TRBJ1-2	NA	TGTGCCAGCAGCGCGGTGGGACATGGCGTCGGGTATGGCTACACCTTC	CASSAVGHGVGYGYTF
TRBV7-6	NA	TRBJ1-5	TRBD1	TGTGCCAGCAGCTTAGGAGTGGGACAGGGAATTGGGGGATCCAATCAGCCCCAGCATTTT	CASSLGVGQGIGGSNQPQHF
TRBV14	few	TRBJ1-2	TRBD1	TGTGCCAGCAGCCTGGGGACAGGCCATGGCTACACCTTC	CASSLGTGHGYTF
TRBV11-1	NA	TRBJ2-7	NA	TGTGCCAGCAGCTTAGAACGGGACGCCTACGAGCAGTACTTC	CASSLERDAYEQYF
TRBV11-3	once	TRBJ2-3	TRBD2	TGTGCCAGCAGCTTGGTCGGCGGGAGTATCACAGATACGCAGTATTTT	CASSLVGGSITDTQYF
TRBV18	NA	TRBJ2-2	TRBD2	TGTGCCAGCTCGCCGGGACTAGCGGTTACCGGGGAGCTGTTTTTT	CASSPGLAVTGELFF
TRBV6-1	NA	TRBJ2-7	NA	TGTGCCAGCAGTGAACCGCCGGGACGGTCCGACGAGCAGTACTTC	CASSEPPGRSDEQYF
TRBV5-5	NA	TRBJ2-1	NA	TGTGCCAGCAGCCTAGGGACTTCAAGCTCCTACAATGAGCAGTTCTTC	CASSLGTSSSYNEQFF
TRBV7-2	NA	TRBJ2-5	NA	TGTGCCGCAACGCCGGGACTCCAAGCGGAGACCCAGTACTTC	CAATPGLQAETQYF
TRBV12-5	NA	TRBJ1-1	NA	TGTGCTAGTGGTTTGGTCCTCGGGACCGCGGACACTGAAGCTTTCTTT	CASGLVLGTADTEAFF
TRBV19	once	TRBJ1-5	NA	TGTGCCAGTAGTATAGATCAGGGACATAGCAATCAGCCCCAGCATTTT	CASSIDQGHSNQPQHF
TRBV7-2	NA	TRBJ2-1	NA	TGTGCCAGCAGCTTAGGTCAGTACGGTGAGCAGTTCTTC	CASSLGQYGEQFF
TRBV30	few	TRBJ1-2	NA	TGTGCCTGGGTATGGGATAGGGGCTTCGGCTACACCTTC	CAWVWDRGFGYTF